A selection of T cell receptor beta chains follows, all from one sample in a study of T cells in Graves' hyperthyroidism and ophthalmopathy. A single record per CDR3 protein comes from TCRdb applying MiXCR to the multiplex PCR reads. In the table there are about 520,000 distinct CDR3 sequences, roughly 20% of which are singletons. Sequencing input: blood. The receptors were sampled from a young man with Graves' hyperthyroidism. Both conserved end residues are part of each CDR3. The order of the fields is J gene, V gene, D gene, CDR3 length, CDR3 protein. The D gene is left open where the match is weak.

j_call: TRBJ1-1; v_call: TRBV20-1; d_call: .; cdr3_length: 13; cdr3_aa: CSATDSMNTEAFF
j_call: TRBJ2-7; v_call: TRBV27; d_call: .; cdr3_length: 13; cdr3_aa: CASSLRATYEQYF
j_call: TRBJ1-2; v_call: TRBV28; d_call: TRBD1; cdr3_length: 14; cdr3_aa: CASSVPGQAEGYTF
j_call: TRBJ1-2; v_call: TRBV12-5; d_call: .; cdr3_length: 16; cdr3_aa: CASGLVPSGAPDGYTF
j_call: TRBJ1-1; v_call: TRBV7-6; d_call: .; cdr3_length: 12; cdr3_aa: CASSLAPTEAFF
j_call: TRBJ1-2; v_call: TRBV12-3/TRBV12-4; d_call: .; cdr3_length: 13; cdr3_aa: CASSPDRKYGYTF
j_call: TRBJ1-2; v_call: TRBV2; d_call: .; cdr3_length: 14; cdr3_aa: CASSDMDGVYGYTF
j_call: TRBJ1-2; v_call: TRBV7-9; d_call: .; cdr3_length: 12; cdr3_aa: CASSLVAPGGTF
j_call: TRBJ1-3; v_call: TRBV5-1; d_call: .; cdr3_length: 16; cdr3_aa: CASSRARDGSGNTIYF
j_call: TRBJ2-7; v_call: TRBV28; d_call: .; cdr3_length: 13; cdr3_aa: CASSSGDLREQYF
j_call: TRBJ1-5; v_call: TRBV12-3/TRBV12-4; d_call: .; cdr3_length: 15; cdr3_aa: CASSLGGRVNQPQHF
j_call: TRBJ2-2; v_call: TRBV12-3/TRBV12-4; d_call: .; cdr3_length: 15; cdr3_aa: CASSLRDKNTGELFF
j_call: TRBJ1-1; v_call: TRBV2; d_call: TRBD1; cdr3_length: 14; cdr3_aa: CASSGGTGVTEAFF
j_call: TRBJ2-7; v_call: TRBV24-1; d_call: .; cdr3_length: 13; cdr3_aa: CATRESSKPEQYF
j_call: TRBJ2-5; v_call: TRBV20-1; d_call: .; cdr3_length: 14; cdr3_aa: CSARTSPGTETQYF
j_call: TRBJ1-5; v_call: TRBV27; d_call: TRBD1; cdr3_length: 16; cdr3_aa: CASRATRQGDYQPQHF
j_call: TRBJ2-1; v_call: TRBV27; d_call: .; cdr3_length: 16; cdr3_aa: CASSSPPGRGYNEQFF
j_call: TRBJ2-7; v_call: TRBV7-9; d_call: TRBD1; cdr3_length: 14; cdr3_aa: CASSPLGQVAEQYF
j_call: TRBJ1-5; v_call: TRBV7-8; d_call: .; cdr3_length: 14; cdr3_aa: CASSLDAGAGSQHF
j_call: TRBJ1-5; v_call: TRBV28; d_call: .; cdr3_length: 11; cdr3_aa: CASSLKQPQHF
j_call: TRBJ1-6; v_call: TRBV5-1; d_call: .; cdr3_length: 17; cdr3_aa: CASSLDIGHGQGSPLHF
j_call: TRBJ2-6; v_call: TRBV7-3; d_call: .; cdr3_length: 14; cdr3_aa: CASSAQAGANVLTF
j_call: TRBJ1-1; v_call: TRBV20-1; d_call: TRBD1; cdr3_length: 15; cdr3_aa: CSARDGGQMNTEAFF
j_call: TRBJ2-7; v_call: TRBV3-1; d_call: .; cdr3_length: 14; cdr3_aa: CASSQELSMYEQYF
j_call: TRBJ1-1; v_call: TRBV7-6; d_call: TRBD1; cdr3_length: 13; cdr3_aa: CASSRLGQTEAFF
j_call: TRBJ2-5; v_call: TRBV11-1; d_call: .; cdr3_length: 14; cdr3_aa: CASSLGRKKETQYF
j_call: TRBJ1-1; v_call: TRBV11-1; d_call: .; cdr3_length: 16; cdr3_aa: CASSLTRGATNTEAFF
j_call: TRBJ2-7; v_call: TRBV10-1; d_call: TRBD1; cdr3_length: 15; cdr3_aa: CASSEDRGQRDEQYF
j_call: TRBJ1-1; v_call: TRBV2; d_call: .; cdr3_length: 15; cdr3_aa: CASSERGGMNTEAFF
j_call: TRBJ2-7; v_call: TRBV2; d_call: TRBD2; cdr3_length: 13; cdr3_aa: CASGGTISYEQYF
j_call: TRBJ2-5; v_call: TRBV4-1; d_call: TRBD2; cdr3_length: 14; cdr3_aa: CASSQAGGGETQYF
j_call: TRBJ1-1; v_call: TRBV19; d_call: TRBD1; cdr3_length: 15; cdr3_aa: CASRSGTGADTEAFF
j_call: TRBJ1-2; v_call: TRBV3-1; d_call: .; cdr3_length: 13; cdr3_aa: CASSPRQAHGYTF
j_call: TRBJ2-5; v_call: TRBV14; d_call: .; cdr3_length: 14; cdr3_aa: CASSQDLAGETQYF
j_call: TRBJ2-2; v_call: TRBV29-1; d_call: .; cdr3_length: 13; cdr3_aa: CSGWVGNTGELFF
j_call: TRBJ2-7; v_call: TRBV6-5; d_call: .; cdr3_length: 16; cdr3_aa: CASSYSGWEGWSEQYF
j_call: TRBJ2-5; v_call: TRBV3-1; d_call: .; cdr3_length: 15; cdr3_aa: CASSQPPGRAGTQYF
j_call: TRBJ1-2; v_call: TRBV29-1; d_call: .; cdr3_length: 12; cdr3_aa: CSVGRTDYGYTF
j_call: TRBJ2-5; v_call: TRBV29-1; d_call: TRBD2; cdr3_length: 16; cdr3_aa: CSVPATSGGSQNTQYF
j_call: TRBJ2-5; v_call: TRBV6-2/TRBV6-3; d_call: TRBD2; cdr3_length: 15; cdr3_aa: CASSERGGLPETQYF
j_call: TRBJ2-7; v_call: TRBV15; d_call: TRBD1; cdr3_length: 16; cdr3_aa: CATSRRQGGSSYEQYF
j_call: TRBJ2-5; v_call: TRBV2; d_call: .; cdr3_length: 11; cdr3_aa: CASSYQETQYF
j_call: TRBJ2-5; v_call: TRBV7-8; d_call: .; cdr3_length: 17; cdr3_aa: CASSAFWGARTKETQYF
j_call: TRBJ2-7; v_call: TRBV12-3/TRBV12-4; d_call: .; cdr3_length: 12; cdr3_aa: CASSLGGKEQYF
j_call: TRBJ1-1; v_call: TRBV7-9; d_call: .; cdr3_length: 13; cdr3_aa: CASSRGWNTEAFF
j_call: TRBJ1-5; v_call: TRBV12-3/TRBV12-4; d_call: .; cdr3_length: 14; cdr3_aa: CASSLLDGNQPQHF
j_call: TRBJ1-1; v_call: TRBV30; d_call: .; cdr3_length: 12; cdr3_aa: CAWSGQSAEAFF
j_call: TRBJ1-2; v_call: TRBV6-2/TRBV6-3; d_call: .; cdr3_length: 14; cdr3_aa: CAGSYVSGRNGYTF
j_call: TRBJ2-7; v_call: TRBV6-7; d_call: .; cdr3_length: 11; cdr3_aa: CASSPGGSPWF
j_call: TRBJ1-1; v_call: TRBV5-1; d_call: .; cdr3_length: 14; cdr3_aa: CASTPSRGNTEAFF
j_call: TRBJ1-1; v_call: TRBV6-5; d_call: .; cdr3_length: 14; cdr3_aa: CASSYANRNTEAFF
j_call: TRBJ1-6; v_call: TRBV6-5; d_call: .; cdr3_length: 14; cdr3_aa: CASSYLGAGSPLHF
j_call: TRBJ2-2; v_call: TRBV6-4; d_call: .; cdr3_length: 17; cdr3_aa: CASSNLAERRNTGELFF